This T cell receptor beta chain was captured in a study of shared clonotypes between healthy human individuals (TCRdb year 2020). Describing the broader study: The cohort included a few men and two women between 18 and 49 years of age. Leukapheresis yielded between about 0.85 and 10 billion PBMCs per donor. For each donor, CD4 naive and CD4 memory were each run on three plates, CD8 naive on two plates, and CD8 memory on one plate. Libraries were prepared and TCR repertoires were sequenced by different laboratories using diverse techniques, in order to increase sequencing depth and limit assay-specific biases. The study deeply sequenced blood TCR repertoires of several healthy adults to estimate repertoire size and the extent of clonotype sharing between individuals.

As for this clone: Its recognized antigen is unknown. This sequence is one base from a far larger clone and is likely a read error.

Donors were healthy HIV-negative adults with no recently reported acute infections or vaccinations. All donors were Caucasian adults living in Nashville, Tennessee, USA. CD4+ T cells were enriched through magnetic negative selection, after which naive cells were positively selected on CD45RA and the remaining negative fraction served as the memory subset. Blood was collected by leukapheresis, and PBMCs were isolated by Ficoll-Histopaque density gradient centrifugation and then cryopreserved in liquid nitrogen vapor phase. Analytical flow cytometry was used to check the purity and quantity of each magnetically sorted T cell population. Each sorted fraction had its genomic DNA isolated and then quantified by UV absorbance on a Nanodrop 2000c. Overall results and qualifications from the work: Rarefaction of sorted-subset datasets indicated incomplete sequencing despite the large sequencing depth. Clonotypes shared by all four sorted-subset donors showed higher generation probabilities than non-shared clonotypes. Sampling was limited to blood, and TCR repertoires in tissue likely differ from TCR repertoires in blood. Pairwise subsampling indicated that sequencing depth was expected to affect the degree of clonotype sharing among donors. Because the study included a small number of donors, the genetic and exposure-history diversity represented was limited. Across a few donors, approximately 5% of naive CD4, more than 3% of naive CD8, roughly 2.2% of memory CD4, and approximately 0.4% of memory CD8 clonotypes were shared. Naive subsets generally had larger estimated clonotype richness than memory subsets.

The CDR3 goes from the cysteine to the phenylalanine over 15 residues. Just CDR3 DNA is preserved here, 45 bases in frame from base 1. The germline V end is reduced by 3 bases and the J end by 4 bases; junction bases left unmatched: 4. In the germline V gene, CDR1 corresponds to SGHRS and CDR2 to YFSETQ. Using the deep immunoSEQ assay, multiplex PCR amplified TCR CDR3 regions from genomic DNA. Extracted genomic DNA from each cell subset was distributed evenly across all wells of several immunoSEQ 96-well plates, and each plate was treated as a replicate. For sorted subsets, 150 to 250 ng of genomic DNA, equivalent to 30,000 or so T cell genomes, went into each replicate PCR. The purified libraries were quantified using a Qubit 3.0 fluorometer, sized with a Bioanalyzer 2100, and then quantified again using the KAPA Library Quantification kit. Each immunoSEQ 96-well plate was sequenced on its own single-read 150-cycle Illumina NextSeq 550 flow cell. Processing in the source paper ran as follows. Because the immunoSEQ output included only junctional sequences and no quality scores, the filtering could not be the same as the filtering used for full-length reads. Sequences were annotated with PyIR, a Python wrapper for IgBLAST v1.9, and V/J genes and CDR3 were assigned using IMGT germline references. Reads with weak V/J assignments (E-value above 1e-6), missing CDR3, stop codons, out-of-frame junctions, or ambiguous translated residues were removed. V3J clonotypes were defined as sequences sharing an identical inferred V gene, J gene, and CDR3 amino acid sequence. To compute the percentage overlap between repertoires, the number of shared unique clonotypes was divided by the size of the smaller repertoire. Three approaches were used to assess repertoire richness: RTK rarefaction, the Chao1 estimator, and Recon v2.1 estimates of unobserved clonotypes. For all TCRbeta clonotypes obtained by the gDNA method from four donors, generation probabilities were computed with OLGA. TCRdb's version of the immuneACCESS table is confined to in-frame rearrangements and falls short of the full clone set. An unresolved V gene accounts for under half of the shortfall where checked; the remainder is of unknown origin. V, J and clone size derive from that table, while D and trimming were established from the DNA sequence. Within this sample are 700,000 or so clones, with 55% to 75% of them counted one time only. Clones ranked in the top ten supply 1.8% of the sample.

The TCR was taken from a woman aged 30 to 39 in good health. The sample consisted of memory CD4+ T cells sorted from blood. Reading the label with the study, this specimen's cell subset or site is: CD45RA-negative fraction. The rearrangement joined TRBV5-1 to TRBJ1-4, with TRBD1 identical over 9 junction bases. The base sequence is TGCGCCAGCAGCTGGGGGGACAGGGATAATGAAAAACTGTTTTTT. This is translated as CASSWGDRDNEKLFF.